Listed below are T cell receptor beta chains from one sample, sequenced in a study of blood T cell repertoires in COVID-19. Profiling relied on immunoSEQ multiplex PCR, and the TCRdb table lists in-frame clones only, not all of them. This sample yields 200,000 to 250,000 clones, of which roughly 84% are seen a single time; 15% to 20% belongs to the top ten. Material for sequencing was peripheral blood. Receptor source: an elderly woman with active or convalescent COVID-19. Both conserved end residues are part of each CDR3. A D gene is named only where the DNA matches it firmly. Where a row states a size, it is once, few, many or the class of an expanded clone; other rows omit it.

V gene: TRBV11-3; D gene: TRBD2; J gene: TRBJ2-1; clone size: .; CDR3 protein: CASSLGLAGYNEQFF; CDR3 DNA: TGTGCCAGCAGCTTGGGACTAGCGGGATACAATGAGCAGTTCTTC
V gene: TRBV7-7; D gene: TRBD2; J gene: TRBJ2-1; clone size: .; CDR3 protein: CASSSSPGTSFNEQFF; CDR3 DNA: TGTGCCAGCAGCTCCAGTCCCGGGACTAGCTTCAATGAGCAGTTCTTC
V gene: TRBV6-5; D gene: TRBD2; J gene: TRBJ2-5; clone size: .; CDR3 protein: CASRTAGGPQETQYF; CDR3 DNA: TGTGCCAGCAGGACAGCGGGAGGGCCCCAAGAGACCCAGTACTTC
V gene: TRBV6-2/TRBV6-3; D gene: .; J gene: TRBJ1-1; clone size: .; CDR3 protein: CASSYPGLEAFF; CDR3 DNA: TGTGCCAGCAGTTACCCGGGACTTGAAGCTTTCTTT
V gene: TRBV29-1; D gene: TRBD1; J gene: TRBJ2-7; clone size: .; CDR3 protein: CSVGRDRGSYEQYF; CDR3 DNA: TGCAGCGTGGGCCGGGACAGGGGCTCCTACGAGCAGTACTTC
V gene: TRBV5-5; D gene: TRBD1; J gene: TRBJ2-7; clone size: .; CDR3 protein: CASSRLQGAGYEQYF; CDR3 DNA: TGTGCCAGCAGCAGACTACAGGGGGCAGGGTACGAGCAGTACTTC
V gene: TRBV27; D gene: TRBD1; J gene: TRBJ1-2; clone size: .; CDR3 protein: CASSSTGGYGYTF; CDR3 DNA: TGTGCCAGCAGTTCGACAGGGGGATATGGCTACACCTTC
V gene: TRBV3-1/TRBV3-2; D gene: TRBD1; J gene: TRBJ1-2; clone size: .; CDR3 protein: CASSLGQGINGYTF; CDR3 DNA: TGTGCCAGCAGCCTTGGACAGGGGATAAATGGCTACACCTTC
V gene: TRBV19; D gene: TRBD2; J gene: TRBJ2-2; clone size: .; CDR3 protein: CASSAGLANTGELFF; CDR3 DNA: TGTGCCAGTAGTGCCGGACTAGCGAACACCGGGGAGCTGTTTTTT
V gene: TRBV29-1; D gene: .; J gene: TRBJ1-1; clone size: .; CDR3 protein: CSAGLGADTEAFF; CDR3 DNA: TGCAGCGCGGGGCTTGGGGCAGACACTGAAGCTTTCTTT
V gene: TRBV28; D gene: .; J gene: TRBJ1-1; clone size: .; CDR3 protein: CASSLQLNTEAFF; CDR3 DNA: TGTGCCAGCAGTTTACAGTTGAACACTGAAGCTTTCTTT
V gene: TRBV3-1/TRBV3-2; D gene: TRBD1; J gene: TRBJ1-2; clone size: .; CDR3 protein: CASSTHGQGGYGYTF; CDR3 DNA: TGTGCCAGCAGCACTCACGGACAGGGGGGCTATGGCTACACCTTC
V gene: TRBV7-2; D gene: TRBD1; J gene: TRBJ1-2; clone size: few; CDR3 protein: CASSYRTGGDYGYTF; CDR3 DNA: TGTGCCAGCAGCTACCGGACAGGGGGGGACTATGGCTACACCTTC
V gene: TRBV6-4; D gene: .; J gene: TRBJ1-1; clone size: .; CDR3 protein: CASSVSPGHRPEAFF; CDR3 DNA: TGTGCCAGCAGTGTTTCACCGGGACATAGGCCTGAAGCTTTCTTT
V gene: TRBV7-2; D gene: .; J gene: TRBJ1-2; clone size: once; CDR3 protein: CASSLTRVYYGYTF; CDR3 DNA: TGTGCCAGCAGCTTAACGAGGGTATACTATGGCTACACCTTC
V gene: TRBV30; D gene: TRBD1; J gene: TRBJ1-6; clone size: .; CDR3 protein: CAWSVATGASSPLHF; CDR3 DNA: TGTGCCTGGAGTGTCGCGACAGGGGCGAGCTCACCCCTCCACTTT
V gene: TRBV3-1/TRBV3-2; D gene: TRBD2; J gene: TRBJ2-7; clone size: .; CDR3 protein: CASSQDGRGGYEQYF; CDR3 DNA: TGTGCCAGCAGCCAAGATGGGCGGGGAGGGTACGAGCAGTACTTC
V gene: TRBV6-1; D gene: .; J gene: TRBJ1-1; clone size: .; CDR3 protein: CASSELPGVGTEAFF; CDR3 DNA: TGTGCCAGCAGTGAGTTGCCGGGGGTAGGCACTGAAGCTTTCTTT
V gene: TRBV5-4; D gene: TRBD1; J gene: TRBJ2-1; clone size: .; CDR3 protein: CASSAGQGGEQFF; CDR3 DNA: TGTGCCAGCAGCGCGGGACAGGGAGGTGAGCAGTTCTTC
V gene: TRBV11-3; D gene: .; J gene: TRBJ1-2; clone size: .; CDR3 protein: CASSLNSRDYGYTF; CDR3 DNA: TGTGCCAGCAGCTTAAACAGCCGAGACTATGGCTACACCTTC
V gene: TRBV18; D gene: .; J gene: TRBJ1-2; clone size: .; CDR3 protein: CASSPPSRGSDYGYTF; CDR3 DNA: TGTGCCAGCTCACCCCCATCCAGGGGATCGGACTATGGCTACACCTTC
V gene: TRBV19; D gene: TRBD1; J gene: TRBJ2-6; clone size: .; CDR3 protein: CASSMTGAGANVLTF; CDR3 DNA: TGTGCCAGTAGTATGACAGGGGCTGGGGCCAACGTCCTGACTTTC
V gene: TRBV7-8; D gene: TRBD1; J gene: TRBJ2-7; clone size: once; CDR3 protein: CASSATIRDRYF; CDR3 DNA: TGTGCCAGCAGCGCAACCATCCGGGACAGATACTTC
V gene: TRBV5-1; D gene: TRBD2; J gene: TRBJ2-5; clone size: .; CDR3 protein: CASSPPSSGETQYF; CDR3 DNA: TGCGCCAGCAGCCCACCTTCTAGCGGGGAGACCCAGTACTTC
V gene: TRBV18; D gene: .; J gene: TRBJ2-5; clone size: .; CDR3 protein: CASSPQRAGQETQYF; CDR3 DNA: TGTGCCAGCTCCCCGCAGCGGGCGGGGCAAGAGACCCAGTACTTC
V gene: TRBV4-1; D gene: .; J gene: TRBJ1-1; clone size: .; CDR3 protein: CASSLSRNTEAFF; CDR3 DNA: TGCGCCAGCAGCCTGTCCAGGAACACTGAAGCTTTCTTT
V gene: TRBV9; D gene: .; J gene: TRBJ1-1; clone size: .; CDR3 protein: CASSVNVLTEAFF; CDR3 DNA: TGTGCCAGCAGCGTTAATGTATTAACTGAAGCTTTCTTT
V gene: TRBV11-3; D gene: .; J gene: TRBJ1-6; clone size: .; CDR3 protein: CASSLVSSPLHF; CDR3 DNA: TGTGCCAGCAGCTTAGTTTCCTCTCCCCTCCACTTT
V gene: TRBV4-1; D gene: .; J gene: TRBJ2-3; clone size: .; CDR3 protein: CASSPSAGRQADTQYF; CDR3 DNA: TGCGCCAGCAGTCCCTCGGCGGGCCGACAAGCAGATACGCAGTATTTT
V gene: TRBV2; D gene: TRBD1; J gene: TRBJ2-3; clone size: .; CDR3 protein: CASSATGMSTDTQYF; CDR3 DNA: TGTGCCAGCAGTGCGACAGGGATGAGCACAGATACGCAGTATTTT
V gene: TRBV7-6; D gene: .; J gene: TRBJ1-3; clone size: .; CDR3 protein: CASSPEGRWDTIYF; CDR3 DNA: TGTGCCAGCAGCCCGGAGGGTCGATGGGACACCATATATTTT
V gene: TRBV6-2/TRBV6-3; D gene: TRBD2; J gene: TRBJ2-2; clone size: .; CDR3 protein: CASSKHRTSGRMGNTGELFF; CDR3 DNA: TGTGCCAGCAGCAAACACCGGACTAGCGGGAGAATGGGTAACACCGGGGAGCTGTTTTTT
V gene: TRBV18; D gene: TRBD1; J gene: TRBJ2-7; clone size: .; CDR3 protein: CASSPTGGGFEQYF; CDR3 DNA: TGTGCCAGCTCACCTACAGGGGGTGGTTTCGAGCAGTACTTC
V gene: TRBV5-1; D gene: .; J gene: TRBJ2-2; clone size: .; CDR3 protein: CASSLAGHGTGELFF; CDR3 DNA: TGCGCCAGCAGCTTAGCAGGGCATGGGACCGGGGAGCTGTTTTTT
V gene: TRBV18; D gene: .; J gene: TRBJ2-7; clone size: .; CDR3 protein: CASSPQSAYEQYF; CDR3 DNA: TGTGCCAGCTCACCACAATCCGCCTACGAGCAGTACTTC
V gene: TRBV4-1; D gene: TRBD1; J gene: TRBJ1-6; clone size: .; CDR3 protein: CASSQRDRVIDGPLHF; CDR3 DNA: TGCGCCAGCAGCCAAAGGGACAGGGTCATCGACGGACCCCTCCACTTT
V gene: TRBV3-1/TRBV3-2; D gene: .; J gene: TRBJ1-2; clone size: .; CDR3 protein: CASSQERGWGYTF; CDR3 DNA: TGTGCCAGCAGCCAAGAAAGGGGCTGGGGCTACACCTTC
V gene: TRBV19; D gene: TRBD1; J gene: TRBJ1-3; clone size: .; CDR3 protein: CASGQGPSGNTIYF; CDR3 DNA: TGTGCCAGCGGACAGGGTCCCTCTGGAAACACCATATATTTT
V gene: TRBV7-2; D gene: TRBD1; J gene: TRBJ1-5; clone size: .; CDR3 protein: CASSLVQGSNQPQHF; CDR3 DNA: TGTGCCAGCAGCTTAGTACAGGGGAGCAATCAGCCCCAGCATTTT
V gene: TRBV12-3/TRBV12-4; D gene: TRBD1; J gene: TRBJ2-7; clone size: .; CDR3 protein: CASRGTGANEQYF; CDR3 DNA: TGTGCCAGCAGGGGGACAGGGGCCAACGAGCAGTACTTC